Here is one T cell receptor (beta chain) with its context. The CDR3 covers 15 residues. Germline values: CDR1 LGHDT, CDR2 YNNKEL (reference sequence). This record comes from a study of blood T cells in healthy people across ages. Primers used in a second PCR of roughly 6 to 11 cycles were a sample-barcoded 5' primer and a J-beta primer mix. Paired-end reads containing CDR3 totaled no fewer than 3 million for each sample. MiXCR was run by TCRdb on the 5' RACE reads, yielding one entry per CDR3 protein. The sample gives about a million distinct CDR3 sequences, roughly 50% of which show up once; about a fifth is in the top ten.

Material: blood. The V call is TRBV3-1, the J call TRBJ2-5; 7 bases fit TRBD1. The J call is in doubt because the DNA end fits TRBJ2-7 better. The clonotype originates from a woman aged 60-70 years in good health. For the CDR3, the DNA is TGTGCCAGCAGCCAAGCCATGAAGGGGGCCCACGAGCAGTACTTC. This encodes CASSQAMKGAHEQYF.